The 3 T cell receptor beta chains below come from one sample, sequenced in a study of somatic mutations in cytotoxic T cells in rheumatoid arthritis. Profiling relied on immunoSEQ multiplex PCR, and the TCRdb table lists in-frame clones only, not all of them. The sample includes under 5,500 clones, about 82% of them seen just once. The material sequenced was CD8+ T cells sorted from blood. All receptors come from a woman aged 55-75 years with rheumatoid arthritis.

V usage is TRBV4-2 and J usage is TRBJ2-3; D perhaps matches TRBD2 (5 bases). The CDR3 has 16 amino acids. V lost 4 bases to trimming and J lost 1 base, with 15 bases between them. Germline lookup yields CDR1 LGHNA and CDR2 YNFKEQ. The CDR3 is CASSPLGGPGTDTQYF. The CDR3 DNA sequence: TGTGCCAGCAGCCCCTTAGGAGGCCCTGGCACAGATACGCAGTATTTT.

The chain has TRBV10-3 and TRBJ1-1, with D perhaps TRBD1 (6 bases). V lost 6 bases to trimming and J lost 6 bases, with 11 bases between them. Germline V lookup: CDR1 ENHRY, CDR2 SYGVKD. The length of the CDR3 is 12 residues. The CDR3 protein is CAIRQGSAEAFF. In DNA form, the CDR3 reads TGTGCCATCAGACAGGGAAGTGCTGAAGCTTTCTTT.

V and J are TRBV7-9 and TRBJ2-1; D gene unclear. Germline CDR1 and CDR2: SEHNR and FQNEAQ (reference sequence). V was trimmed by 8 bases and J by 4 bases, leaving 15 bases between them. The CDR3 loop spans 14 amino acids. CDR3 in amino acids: CASRDPLSYNEQFF. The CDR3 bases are TGTGCCAGCCGAGATCCCCTTTCTTACAATGAGCAGTTCTTC.